These T cell receptor beta chains were read from a single sample in a study of breast tumors, draining lymph nodes, adjacent tissues. TCRdb reprocessed the multiplex PCR reads via MiXCR and lists one record per CDR3 protein. The data hold approximately 300,000 distinct CDR3 sequences, with over 25% observed a single time. Sequencing used axillary lymph node tissue. The receptors here all came from a female donor with breast cancer. Some clones in this sample may be carry-over from other donors' samples. The CDR3 runs from the conserved cysteine through the conserved F or W. The D gene is left open where the match is weak. Some rows have no size entry. The others give once, few or many, or a class for an expanded clone.

cdr3_nt cdr3_aa clone_size j_call v_call d_call
TGTGCCAGCAGTTTATTCCGGGGTTCTGGAAACACCATATATTTT CASSLFRGSGNTIYF few TRBJ1-3 TRBV28 .
TGTGCCAGTAGTATAACCGTGACTAGCGGGAGCTCCTACAATGAGCAGTTCTTC CASSITVTSGSSYNEQFF . TRBJ2-1 TRBV19 TRBD2
TGCGCCAGCAGCCTCAGTGCCACTCGGTACGGCTACACCTTC CASSLSATRYGYTF . TRBJ1-2 TRBV4-1 .
TGTGCCAGCAGCTTGGGTGCCAGGGCCGATTCTGGGGCCAACGTCCTGACTTTC CASSLGARADSGANVLTF many TRBJ2-6 TRBV5-5 .
TGTGCCAGCAGCCATCCCGGGACAGGGGTTTACAATGAGCAGTTCTTC CASSHPGTGVYNEQFF many TRBJ2-1 TRBV12-3/TRBV12-4 TRBD1
TGTGCCAGCAGTCCACAGGGGCGGAATTCACCCCTCCACTTT CASSPQGRNSPLHF many TRBJ1-6 TRBV6-5 TRBD1
TGTGCCAGCAGTGAAGGCCCCCCAGGCTCCTACAATGAGCAGTTCTTC CASSEGPPGSYNEQFF many TRBJ2-1 TRBV2 .
TGTGCCAGCAGTTGGGACAGGGGGCGGGCTAATTCACCCCTCCACTTT CASSWDRGRANSPLHF many TRBJ1-6 TRBV6-6 TRBD1
TGTGCCAGCAGCTTAGAGTCATCAACTATGGGAAACACCATATATTTT CASSLESSTMGNTIYF many TRBJ1-3 TRBV5-6 .
TGTGCCAGCAGCCCAGATCAGGGGCGGGAGTTTAAAGAGACCCAGTACTTC CASSPDQGREFKETQYF . TRBJ2-5 TRBV3-1 .
TGTGCCAGCAGCCCCAAACCGTCCAATCGCGGGGAGCAGTACTTC CASSPKPSNRGEQYF . TRBJ2-7 TRBV3-2 .
TGTGCCAGCAGCACAAGGGGGGGGATGGGCACTGAAGCTTTCTTT CASSTRGGMGTEAFF few TRBJ1-1 TRBV7-2 .
TGCAGCGTTGTGAGGGTGACTGGAGGGGCCAACGTCCTGACTTTC CSVVRVTGGANVLTF many TRBJ2-6 TRBV29-1 .
TGTGCCAGCTCACCCCGGGTTAGCTCCTACGAGCAGTACTTC CASSPRVSSYEQYF few TRBJ2-7 TRBV18 .
TGCAGTGCTCTCCCGGGCCATCCCACAGATACGCAGTATTTT CSALPGHPTDTQYF many TRBJ2-3 TRBV20-1 .
TGTGCCAGCAGCTTACGCCCGAGTAGGCGGGGTTCCACACATACGCAGTATTTT CASSLRPSRRGSTHTQYF . TRBJ2-3 TRBV7-9 .
TGTGCCAGCAGTGCTGCGGGAGGCGGCGAGACCCAGTACTTC CASSAAGGGETQYF few TRBJ2-5 TRBV6-1 TRBD2
TGTGCCAGCAGCGTAGCCATGGGGGGCCGGGGAGATACGCAGTATTTT CASSVAMGGRGDTQYF many TRBJ2-3 TRBV9 .
TGTGCCAGCAGTTTAGGGACTAGCACCGAGCAGTACTTC CASSLGTSTEQYF many TRBJ2-7 TRBV12-3/TRBV12-4 TRBD2
TGTGCCAGCAGCAAACACGAGAACACTGAAGCTTTCTTT CASSKHENTEAFF . TRBJ1-1 TRBV2 .
TGTGCCAGTAAAAGTCAGGGGTCCACCGGGGAGCTGTTTTTT CASKSQGSTGELFF many TRBJ2-2 TRBV19 .
TGTGCCAGCAGTGCTGTAGCGGCCTCCTACGAGCAGTACTTC CASSAVAASYEQYF once TRBJ2-7 TRBV25-1 .
TGTGCCAGCAGTCCAGGGACCAATGAGCAGTTCTTC CASSPGTNEQFF few TRBJ2-1 TRBV27 .
TGCGCCAGCAGCGCCAGGACTAGCCAGGTCCAAGAGACCCAGTACTTC CASSARTSQVQETQYF few TRBJ2-5 TRBV5-1 TRBD2
TGTGCCAGCTCCCAGGGAGGTGGGGAGCAGTTCTTC CASSQGGGEQFF . TRBJ2-1 TRBV9 .
TGTGCCAGCAGCTTGGTAGGGGACGCGAACACCGGGGAGCTGTTTTTT CASSLVGDANTGELFF . TRBJ2-2 TRBV5-5 .
TGCAGCGTTGAAGGAAGGCAGGGATACGAGCAGTACTTC CSVEGRQGYEQYF many TRBJ2-7 TRBV29-1 .
TGCAGTGCTGAGGGGGGTACAGATACGCAGTATTTT CSAEGGTDTQYF many TRBJ2-3 TRBV20-1 .
TGTGCCAGTAGTATGGGGACAGGGGGAGAGACCCAGTACTTC CASSMGTGGETQYF many TRBJ2-5 TRBV19 TRBD1
TGCAGTGCTAAACTAGCGGGAGTAGGTGAGCAGTTCTTC CSAKLAGVGEQFF many TRBJ2-1 TRBV20-1 TRBD2
TGTGCCAGCAGCAAACCGCGGGGCCAAGAGACCCAGTACTTC CASSKPRGQETQYF many TRBJ2-5 TRBV13 .
TGCAGTAGTATTGGGCCGGCTACTAGCACAGATACGCAGTATTTT CSSIGPATSTDTQYF many TRBJ2-3 TRBV20-1 .
TGTGCCAGCAGAGACAGGGACACTAAGGCTTTCTTT CASRDRDTKAFF . TRBJ1-1 TRBV7-3 TRBD1
TGCAGTGCGGGGGGGACTAGCGTACCCTACGAGCAGTACTTC CSAGGTSVPYEQYF many TRBJ2-7 TRBV20-1 TRBD2
TGCAGTGCTAGACGGGACAGGGGGATTGGGGAGCAGTTCTTC CSARRDRGIGEQFF many TRBJ2-1 TRBV20-1 TRBD1
TGTGCCAGCAGTGAAAAGGGACATTTCAATCAGCCCCAGCATTTT CASSEKGHFNQPQHF many TRBJ1-5 TRBV2 .
TGTGCCAGCAGCAAATCGGGATTTTCCCGCAATCAGCCCCAGCATTTT CASSKSGFSRNQPQHF many TRBJ1-5 TRBV7-2 .
TGTGCCAGTAGTATGGGACTCCACTTT CASSMGLHF once TRBJ1-6 TRBV19 .
TGCAGTGCTAGAGATCGAGGCTATGGCTACACCTTC CSARDRGYGYTF many TRBJ1-2 TRBV20-1 .
TGTGCCAGCAGCGGGCAGGGTAGGGGTAACAATGAGCAGTTCTTC CASSGQGRGNNEQFF many TRBJ2-1 TRBV7-8 .
TGCGCCAGCAGTGAGTCCCCCGGGAGCGGGAATGAGCAGTTCTTC CASSESPGSGNEQFF many TRBJ2-1 TRBV10-1 .
TGTGCCATCACTCCCGACAGGGGGCATTACAATGAGCAGTTCTTC CAITPDRGHYNEQFF many TRBJ2-1 TRBV10-3 TRBD1
TGTGCCATCACCGACAGGGTCAATCAGCCCCAGCATTTT CAITDRVNQPQHF . TRBJ1-5 TRBV27 TRBD1
TGCGCCAGCAGTGGGTCAAGCTCCTACAATGAGCAGTTCTTC CASSGSSSYNEQFF . TRBJ2-1 TRBV10-1 .
TGTGCCACCACGACCTCACCCCTCCACTTT CATTTSPLHF many TRBJ1-6 TRBV24-1 .
TGTGCCAGCAGCTTAGGAGGGATACAGTACGAGCAGTACTTC CASSLGGIQYEQYF many TRBJ2-7 TRBV7-2 .
TGTGCCAGCAGCCCGGGACATAGCACAGATACGCAGTATTTT CASSPGHSTDTQYF many TRBJ2-3 TRBV7-2 .
TGTGCCAGCGGTAGCGGGAGGGCGGAGCACAATGAGCAGTTCTTC CASGSGRAEHNEQFF many TRBJ2-1 TRBV12-3/TRBV12-4 TRBD2
TGTGCCAGCAGTTTATGGAAGTACAATGAGCAGTTCTTC CASSLWKYNEQFF many TRBJ2-1 TRBV12-3/TRBV12-4 .
TGCGCCAGCAGCTGGACTAGCGGGAGTGAGTACGAGCAGTACTTC CASSWTSGSEYEQYF many TRBJ2-7 TRBV4-1 TRBD2
TGTGCCAGCAGCTCCATCCAGGGATCTGAGCAGTTCTTC CASSSIQGSEQFF many TRBJ2-1 TRBV9 .
TGTGCCAGCACCTCCTTAGCGGCCACGGGGGAGCAGTACTTC CASTSLAATGEQYF many TRBJ2-7 TRBV12-3/TRBV12-4 .
TGTGCCAGCAGCCTGGGGGGCAAACAAGAGACCCAGTACTTC CASSLGGKQETQYF many TRBJ2-5 TRBV7-2 .
TGTGCCAGCAGTTTAAGACTAGCCAAGACCACAGATACGCAGTATTTT CASSLRLAKTTDTQYF once TRBJ2-3 TRBV12-3/TRBV12-4 TRBD2